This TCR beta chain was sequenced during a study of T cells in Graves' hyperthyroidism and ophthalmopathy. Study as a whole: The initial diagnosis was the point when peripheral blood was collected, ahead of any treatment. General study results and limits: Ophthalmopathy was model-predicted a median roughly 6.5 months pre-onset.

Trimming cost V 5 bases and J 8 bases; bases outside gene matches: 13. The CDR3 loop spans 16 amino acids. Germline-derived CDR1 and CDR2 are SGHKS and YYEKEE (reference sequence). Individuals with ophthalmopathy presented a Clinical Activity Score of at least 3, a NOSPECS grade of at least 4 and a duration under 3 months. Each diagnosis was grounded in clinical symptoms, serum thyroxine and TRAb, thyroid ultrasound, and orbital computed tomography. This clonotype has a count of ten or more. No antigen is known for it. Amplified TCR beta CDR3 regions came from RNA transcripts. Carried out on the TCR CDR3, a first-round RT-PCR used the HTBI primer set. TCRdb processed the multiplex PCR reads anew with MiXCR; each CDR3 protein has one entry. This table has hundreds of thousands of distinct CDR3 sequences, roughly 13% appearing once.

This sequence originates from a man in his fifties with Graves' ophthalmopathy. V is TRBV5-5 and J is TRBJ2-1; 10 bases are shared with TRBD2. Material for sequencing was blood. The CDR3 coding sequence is TGTGCCAGCAGGTCCCAAGCTAGCGGGAGATCCGATGAGCAGTTCTTC. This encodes CASRSQASGRSDEQFF.